Many counts were recorded for the clone carrying this T cell receptor (beta chain). Its antigen remains unidentified. The data stem from a study of CD8 T cells in ankylosing spondylitis. Whole-study results and caveats: CD8+ disease-linked clones were present at relatively low frequencies in blood. What seemed typical of ankylosing spondylitis blood was a TCR beta motif built from roughly 8 highly homologous variants. In ankylosing spondylitis patients, matched synovial fluid reportedly showed significant enrichment of disease-linked clones.

Libraries of TCR beta came from quantitative 5'-RACE with molecular barcodes. A single record per CDR3 protein comes from TCRdb applying MiXCR to the 5' RACE reads. The sample shows about 200,000 distinct CDR3 sequences, around 24% of them seen only once. CDR1 SEHNR and CDR2 FQNEAQ come from the germline V gene (reference sequence). The CDR3 spans 17 residues. V was clipped by 4 bases and J by 5 bases, with 20 bases between them. The gene calls are TRBV7-9 and TRBJ1-4; D call uncertain. Sequencing used blood, either unsorted or a sorted T cell fraction (not recorded which). This sequence was found in a male donor with ankylosing spondylitis or in good health (not recorded which). CDR3 region: CASSSRFVGIANEKLFF. The CDR3 DNA is TGTGCCAGCAGCTCCCGCTTTGTGGGTATAGCGAATGAAAAACTGTTTTTT.